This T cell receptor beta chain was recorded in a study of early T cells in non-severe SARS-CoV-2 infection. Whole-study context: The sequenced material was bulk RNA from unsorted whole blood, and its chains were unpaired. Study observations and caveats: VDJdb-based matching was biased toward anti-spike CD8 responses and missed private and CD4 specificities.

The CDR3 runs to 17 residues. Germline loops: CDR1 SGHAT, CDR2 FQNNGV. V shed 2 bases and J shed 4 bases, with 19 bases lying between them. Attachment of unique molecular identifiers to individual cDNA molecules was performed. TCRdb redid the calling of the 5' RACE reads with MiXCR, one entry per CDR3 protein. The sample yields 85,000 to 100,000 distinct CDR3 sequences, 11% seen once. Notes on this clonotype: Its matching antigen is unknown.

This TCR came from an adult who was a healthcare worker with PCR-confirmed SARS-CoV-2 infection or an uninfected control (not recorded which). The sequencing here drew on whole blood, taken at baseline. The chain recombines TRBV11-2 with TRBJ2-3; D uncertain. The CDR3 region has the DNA TGTGCCAGCAGCTTAAGTCACGTGATTCTGGCGGCAGATACGCAGTATTTT. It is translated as CASSLSHVILAADTQYF.